This passage covers 27 T cell receptor beta chains from one sample sequenced in a study of identical twins. TCRdb reanalysed the 5' RACE reads using MiXCR and keeps one entry per CDR3 protein. Here the sample spans around 530,000 distinct CDR3 sequences, approximately 16% being singletons. These data were likewise used in another study, on yellow fever vaccine responses in identical twins.

Sequencing was done on a sample of CD4+ T cells sorted from blood. These receptors all come from a woman between 18 and 30 years old in good health.

This clonotype was seen more than once but under ten times. The chain carries TRBV4-2 and TRBJ1-1, with D possibly TRBD1 on 5 matching bases. The CDR3 sequence is 14 residues long. The V and J ends lost 3 bases and 8 bases respectively, with 16 bases between them. CDR1 is LGHNA and CDR2 is YNFKEQ in the germline V gene. CDR3 sequence reads: CASSHQRGEGEAFF. The CDR3 nucleotides are TGTGCCAGCAGCCACCAACGAGGGGAGGGCGAAGCTTTCTTT.

The chain combines TRBV5-5 with TRBJ2-3; 13 bases align to TRBD2. The trim removed 2 bases at V and 9 bases at J, leaving 12 bases unmatched. The CDR3 consists of 17 residues. Germline CDR1 SGHKS, CDR2 YYEKEE (reference sequence). CDR3 amino acids: CASSLDRTSGGFRTQYF. The CDR3 nucleotides read TGTGCCAGCAGCTTAGACAGGACTAGCGGGGGTTTCCGGACGCAGTATTTT.

V usage is TRBV2 and J usage is TRBJ2-1; possible D gene TRBD1, 6 bases. The germline gives CDR1 SNHLY, CDR2 FYNNEI. The ends were cut back, 3 bases at V and 8 bases at J, with 14 bases in the middle. The CDR3 extends over 14 amino acids. CDR3 region: CASSDVARGHEQFF. CDR3 DNA: TGTGCCAGCAGTGATGTGGCCAGGGGACATGAGCAGTTCTTC.

V usage is TRBV19 and J usage is TRBJ2-2; no clear D. V lost 7 bases and J lost 0, with 12 bases in between. Germline CDR1 reads LNHDA; CDR2 reads SQIVND (reference sequence). CDR3 length: 15 amino acids. The CDR3 spells CASTERTSNTGELFF. CDR3 sequence (DNA): TGTGCCAGTACAGAGCGAACTTCGAACACCGGGGAGCTGTTTTTT.

This clonotype showed up just a few times. The chain uses TRBV5-1 and TRBJ2-7, with D possibly being TRBD2 (6 bases). Germline-derived CDR1 and CDR2 are SGHRS and YFSETQ. The CDR3 is 14 residues long. Trimming stripped 1 base from V and 2 bases from J, with 10 bases between. The chain's CDR3 is CASSLIRGTYEQYF. The CDR3 DNA follows: TGCGCCAGCAGCTTGATTCGGGGGACCTACGAGCAGTACTTC.

The chain links TRBV2 to TRBJ1-1; perhaps TRBD1 as D (6 bases). The germline V gene has CDR1 SNHLY and CDR2 FYNNEI. The CDR3 has 17 amino acids. Trimming shortened V by 4 bases and J by 1 base, and 19 bases separated the two germline ends. The CDR3 DNA is TGTGCCAGCAGTGTATACTTGGGGCCAGGGGAGAACACTGAAGCTTTCTTT. This gives the protein CASSVYLGPGENTEAFF. Full variable domain (outside the CDR3, taken from reference TRBV2 and TRBJ1-1): EPEVTQTPSHQVTQMGQEVILRCVPISNHLYFYWYRQILGQKVEFLVSFYNNEISEKSEIFDDQFSVERPDGSNFTLKIRSTKLEDSAMYFCASSVYLGPGENTEAFFGQGTRLTVV.

In this sample, this clonotype turned up a few times. The chain couples TRBV5-1 to TRBJ2-1; TRBD2 is a possible D gene (5 bases). Trimming removed 2 bases from V and 0 bases from J, with 15 bases in between. Germline V lookup: CDR1 SGHRS, CDR2 YFSETQ. The CDR3 totals 17 residues. The DNA for the CDR3 is TGCGCCAGCAGCTTACGGACTCGGACTCCCTCCTACAATGAGCAGTTCTTC. It encodes CASSLRTRTPSYNEQFF.

This clonotype was counted ten times or more. This sequence joins TRBV12-3 or TRBV12-4 and TRBJ2-5; 7 nucleotides match TRBD2. This CDR3 has 15 amino acids. The junction had 9 bases not matched to a gene; V was cut back by 3 bases and J by 5 bases. CDR3 sequence reads: CASSLGGAFRETQYF. DNA for the CDR3: TGTGCCAGCAGTTTGGGAGGGGCATTTAGGGAGACCCAGTACTTC.

This clonotype was detected only a few times. In DNA form, the CDR3 reads TGCGCCAGCTTCACAGGGCGTTCAGGCAACAATGAGCAGTTCTTC. It encodes CASFTGRSGNNEQFF. The rearrangement links TRBV10-2 to TRBJ2-1, with a tentative D call TRBD1 (6 bases). Germline values: CDR1 WSHSY, CDR2 SAAADI. Trimming removed 8 bases at V and 5 bases at J, with 19 bases between. There are 15 residues in the CDR3.

The V call is TRBV7-9, the J call TRBJ2-3, with unresolved D. V dropped 6 bases and J dropped 1 base, with 8 bases sitting between them. This CDR3 is built from 13 residues. Germline V CDR1 and CDR2: SEHNR, FQNEAQ (reference sequence). CDR3 residues: CASSHRGTDTQYF. DNA of the CDR3: TGTGCCAGCAGTCATCGGGGCACAGATACGCAGTATTTT.

This clonotype was picked up a small number of times. V usage is TRBV19 and J usage is TRBJ2-2, with D possibly being TRBD1 or TRBD2 (5 bases each). Germline lookup yields CDR1 LNHDA and CDR2 SQIVND (reference sequence). This CDR3 is 16 amino acids long. V was shortened by 1 base and J by 0 bases, with 9 bases between the two germline ends. This chain's CDR3 is CASSIGGRANTGELFF. CDR3 DNA: TGTGCCAGTAGTATAGGGGGACGGGCGAACACCGGGGAGCTGTTTTTT.

J is TRBJ2-1 and V is TRBV29-1; D might be TRBD1 (6 bases). This CDR3 is built from 14 residues. V was shortened by 2 bases and J by 5 bases, with 13 bases between the two germline ends. The germline V gene has CDR1 SQVTM and CDR2 ANQGSEA. CDR3 DNA sequence: TGCAGCGTTGAACCGACAGGCTTAAACAATGAGCAGTTCTTC. It is translated as CSVEPTGLNNEQFF.

This clonotype appeared many times. The chain recombines TRBV12-3 or TRBV12-4 with TRBJ2-1; possible D gene TRBD2, 5 bases. V was trimmed by 0 bases and J by 3 bases, leaving 12 bases between them. This CDR3 is built from 16 residues. CDR3 sequence reads: CASSLAPSYRYNEQFF. For the CDR3, the DNA is TGTGCCAGCAGTTTAGCGCCTAGCTACCGCTACAATGAGCAGTTCTTC.

V usage is TRBV5-1 and J usage is TRBJ2-3, with D hard to call. CDR3 length equals 14 residues. The germline V and J ends were trimmed by 6 bases and 0 bases, with 11 bases remaining between them. Germline lookup yields CDR1 SGHRS and CDR2 YFSETQ. CDR3 DNA sequence: TGCGCCAGCATGTTTGTGGGGAGCACAGATACGCAGTATTTT. It encodes CASMFVGSTDTQYF.

This sequence joins TRBV10-3 and TRBJ2-1, with 8 bases aligning to TRBD2. There are 15 residues in the CDR3. V gave up 2 bases and J gave up 8 bases; unmatched junction bases: 8. Germline V gives CDR1 ENHRY, CDR2 SYGVKD. CDR3 sequence (DNA): TGTGCCATCAGTGAGATCAGCGGGAGTACACATGAGCAGTTCTTC. Protein sequence: CAISEISGSTHEQFF.

Written as DNA, the CDR3 is TGTGCCAGCAGTGAACAGGGGGGTTACGAGCAGTACGTC. Translation: CASSEQGGYEQYV. The chain employs TRBV6-1 and TRBJ2-7; weak D call: TRBD1 (7 bases). CDR1 MNHNS and CDR2 SASEGT come from the germline V gene. The germline V and J ends were trimmed by 2 bases and 4 bases, with 9 bases remaining between them. This CDR3 region has 13 residues.

This clonotype was counted a few times. V and J are TRBV10-3 and TRBJ2-7; 10 nucleotides align to TRBD1. V trimming: 5 bases; J trimming: 9 bases; junction bases outside the gene matches: 4. The CDR3 is 12 residues long. Germline CDR1 and CDR2: ENHRY and SYGVKD. The CDR3 sequence: CAISRDRGAQYV. The CDR3 DNA sequence: TGTGCCATCAGTCGGGACAGGGGAGCGCAGTACGTC.

This clonotype showed up just a few times. The rearrangement joins TRBV12-3 or TRBV12-4 to TRBJ2-1, with 10 bases lining up with TRBD2. The CDR3 sequence is 16 residues long. The J segment lost 5 bases and the V segment lost 5 bases, leaving 9 bases of the junction unmatched. The CDR3 loop reads CASSPRTSGADNEQFF. CDR3 bases: TGTGCCAGCAGTCCCAGGACTAGCGGAGCCGACAATGAGCAGTTCTTC.

The chain links TRBV28 to TRBJ2-7; no reliable D call. The germline V and J ends were trimmed by 3 bases and 0 bases, with 9 bases remaining between them. The germline V gene encodes CDR1 MDHEN and CDR2 SYDVKM. The CDR3 totals 14 residues. CDR3 DNA sequence: TGTGCCAGCAGTTTTCCCCCTAGCTCCTACGAGCAGTACTTC. Its translation is CASSFPPSSYEQYF.

The chain has TRBV5-8 and TRBJ2-1; TRBD2 might be the D (5 bases). The CDR3 has 14 residues. From germline, CDR1 is SGHTS and CDR2 YDEGEE. Trimming took 0 bases from V and 8 from J, leaving 12 bases between them. The CDR3 nucleotides are TGTGCCAGCAGCTTGGCCGGTCGGGGTCATGAGCAGTTCTTC. It codes for CASSLAGRGHEQFF.

This clonotype was counted at least ten times. The genes are TRBV12-3 or TRBV12-4 and TRBJ2-7, with 9 bases identical to TRBD2. The CDR3 runs 14 residues. V dropped 6 bases and J dropped 0; count of bases not matched to a gene: 3. CDR3 sequence reads: CASSRTSDSYEQYF. CDR3 nucleotide sequence: TGTGCCAGCAGCCGGACTAGCGACTCCTACGAGCAGTACTTC.

The chain uses TRBV7-6 and TRBJ2-3; TRBD1 might be the D (6 bases). The V gene's germline CDR1 is SGHVS and CDR2 FNYEAQ. This CDR3 has 15 residues. Trimming cost V 7 bases and J 3 bases, with 17 bases left between them. CDR3 coding DNA: TGTGCCAGCAACAAAGCCGGGACACCTACAGATACGCAGTATTTT. Its translation: CASNKAGTPTDTQYF.

This clonotype has a handful of counts. The chain is built from TRBV12-3 or TRBV12-4 and TRBJ2-1; no reliable D call. Between the trimmed V and J ends, which lost 6 bases and 2 bases, there was a span of 8 bases. The CDR3 is made up of 13 amino acids. The CDR3 protein is CASRSEAYNEQFF. CDR3 in DNA: TGTGCCAGCAGATCCGAGGCCTACAATGAGCAGTTCTTC.

V and J are TRBV6-1 and TRBJ1-4; D not certain. This CDR3 has 13 residues. Germline V CDR1 and CDR2: MNHNS, SASEGT. Trimming removed 7 bases at V and 8 bases at J, with 14 bases between. The CDR3 loop is CASIPPIGEKLFF. The CDR3 DNA follows: TGTGCCAGCATACCCCCGATTGGAGAAAAACTGTTTTTT.

The chain combines TRBV29-1 with TRBJ2-7, with TRBD2 matching over 14 bases. CDR1 is SQVTM and CDR2 is ANQGSEA in the germline V gene. CDR3 length: 19 amino acids. V gave up 4 bases and J gave up 4 bases; unmatched junction bases: 18. In DNA form, the CDR3 reads TGCAGCGTTGCCGAAAGAGGTAGCGGGACTAGCGGGAGCGTTTACGAGCAGTACTTC. Its protein product is CSVAERGSGTSGSVYEQYF.

This chain links TRBV7-9 with TRBJ1-2; D might be TRBD1 (5 bases). Trimming left V 2 bases short and J 8 bases short, with 12 bases between. The CDR3 totals 13 residues. CDR1 and CDR2 (germline): SEHNR, FQNEAQ (reference sequence). The CDR3 is CASSLQQGDGYTF. CDR3 bases: TGTGCCAGCAGCTTACAGCAGGGCGACGGCTACACCTTC.

CDR3 nucleotide sequence: TGCGCCAGCAGGTCGGGACAGGGGCGCACCGGGGAGCTGTTTTTT. It codes for CASRSGQGRTGELFF. This chain connects TRBV5-1 to TRBJ2-2; TRBD1 matches at 10 bases. Germline-derived CDR1 and CDR2 are SGHRS and YFSETQ. V trimming: 5 bases; J trimming: 4 bases; junction bases outside the gene matches: 5. This CDR3 is built from 15 residues.